This entry is about one TCR beta chain. Its target is not known. This sample was included in a study of T-cell memory formation after mild COVID-19. Findings and limits, study-wide: The finding that pre-infection memory included some responding clones suggested that cross-reactive memory joined. Shrinking CD4+ clones were chiefly CM and EM; CD8+ ones were chiefly EMRA.

From germline, CDR1 is ENHRY and CDR2 SYGVKD. Trimming removed 2 bases from V and 2 bases from J, with 7 bases in between. The CDR3 extends over 13 amino acids. 5'RACE, which relied on constant-segment primers, yielded TCR alpha and TCR beta cDNA libraries carrying sample barcodes and UMIs. TCRdb reprocessed the 5' RACE reads with MiXCR, giving one entry per CDR3 protein. The data show around 400,000 distinct CDR3 sequences, roughly a quarter seen once. The gene calls are TRBV10-3 and TRBJ2-7; D uncertain. This receptor was obtained from an adult woman who had mild COVID-19 (a few samples of this study predate the infection). Cell type and time point are not known. The material sequenced was PBMCs or a T cell subset sorted from them (not recorded which). The CDR3: CAISETAPYEQYF. CDR3 sequence (DNA): TGTGCCATCAGTGAGACGGCCCCCTACGAGCAGTACTTC.